The 21 T cell receptor beta chains listed next were all sequenced from one sample in a study of blood T cell repertoires in COVID-19. Some clones are missing from TCRdb's copy, which holds only in-frame ones; the method was immunoSEQ multiplex PCR. This sample has more than 40,000 clones; over 85% occur once, and the top ten carry 13%. Source material: peripheral blood. The receptors stem from a man at least 80 years old with acute or convalescent COVID-19.

J is TRBJ1-5 and V is TRBV27; TRBD1 matches 8 bases. Germline values: CDR1 MNHEY, CDR2 SMNVEV (reference sequence). The trim removed 6 bases at V and 4 bases at J, leaving 11 bases unmatched. The CDR3 spans 16 residues. The CDR3 nucleotides read TGTGCCAGCAGGGGGACAGGTCTTACTCCTAATCAGCCCCAGCATTTT. It yields the protein CASRGTGLTPNQPQHF.

This chain joins TRBV2 and TRBJ2-7; 7 bases align to TRBD1. Unmatched junction bases numbered 6, after V lost 7 bases and J lost 0 bases. The length of the CDR3 is 14 residues. CDR1 is SNHLY and CDR2 is FYNNEI in the germline V gene. The CDR3 DNA follows: TGTGCCAGCAATTTACAGGGGTTCTCCTACGAGCAGTACTTC. Protein product: CASNLQGFSYEQYF.

The chain combines TRBV12-3 or TRBV12-4 with TRBJ2-1; the D gene is possibly TRBD1 (5 bases). CDR3 length: 13 amino acids. Trimming stripped 7 bases from V and 9 bases from J, with 16 bases between. The CDR3 DNA follows: TGTGCCAGCACCCTAGTGCAGGGCGGTGAGCAGTTCTTC. Its translation is CASTLVQGGEQFF.

The chain has TRBV28 and TRBJ1-4, with 10 positions matching TRBD1. This CDR3 is built from 15 residues. Germline trimming cut 5 bases from V and 4 bases from J; bases unmatched to any gene: 4. Germline-derived CDR1 and CDR2 are MDHEN and SYDVKM. This chain's CDR3 is CASSRRTGGNEKLFF. The DNA for the CDR3 is TGTGCCAGCAGTAGAAGGACAGGGGGTAATGAAAAACTGTTTTTT.

The CDR3 spells CASSISVGDTEAFF. CDR3 nucleotides: TGTGCCAGTAGTATTTCGGTAGGAGACACTGAAGCTTTCTTT. The chain couples TRBV19 to TRBJ1-1; D call uncertain. The CDR3 totals 14 residues. V was cut by 3 bases and J by 3 bases, with 11 bases left in between. The germline gives CDR1 LNHDA, CDR2 SQIVND (reference sequence).

The rearrangement uses TRBV24-1 and TRBJ2-1, with 9 bases matching TRBD1. CDR3 length: 13 residues. Germline V gives CDR1 KGHDR, CDR2 SFDVKD. The junction had 4 bases not matched to a gene; V was cut back by 10 bases and J by 4 bases. The CDR3 reads CATRDRVYNEQFF. CDR3 nucleotides: TGTGCCACAAGGGACAGGGTATACAATGAGCAGTTCTTC.

This clone was seen a single time. As DNA, the CDR3 is TGTGCCAGCAGTTTAAGGAGCTGGGGGCCTCACGAGCAGTACTTC. Residues: CASSLRSWGPHEQYF. This sequence joins TRBV28 and TRBJ2-7; a possible D gene is TRBD1 (6 bases). CDR3 length: 15 residues. Germline V lookup: CDR1 MDHEN, CDR2 SYDVKM. V lost 2 bases and J lost 5, with 16 bases in between. Based on the CDR3 plus reference TRBV28 and TRBJ2-7, the full variable domain is DVKVTQSSRYLVKRTGEKVFLECVQDMDHENMFWYRQDPGLGLRLIYFSYDVKMKEKGDIPEGYSVSREKKERFSLILESASTNQTSMYLCASSLRSWGPHEQYFGPGTRLTVT.

Only a few counts were recorded for this clone. The chain couples TRBV6-2 or TRBV6-3 to TRBJ2-7, with 8 nucleotides matching TRBD1. The V gene end was trimmed by 2 bases and the J gene end by 0 bases; junction bases not matched to a gene: 6. This CDR3 comprises 16 residues. CDR1 and CDR2 (germline): MNHEY, SVGEGT. CDR3 nucleotide sequence: TGTGCCAGCAGTTACACCCTGGGACAGGACTCCTACGAGCAGTACTTC. Protein product: CASSYTLGQDSYEQYF.

The rearrangement links TRBV5-5 to TRBJ2-1; 7 nucleotides line up with TRBD2. Trimming removed 2 bases from V and 2 bases from J; junction bases left unmatched: 10. Looked up from germline, CDR1 is SGHKS and CDR2 is YYEKEE (reference sequence). The CDR3 sequence is 17 residues long. CDR3 region: CASSFTGEGLTYNEQFF. The CDR3 nucleotides read TGTGCCAGCAGCTTCACGGGGGAGGGGCTGACCTACAATGAGCAGTTCTTC.

V is TRBV2 and J is TRBJ2-7, with D possibly being TRBD2 (7 bases). V lost 9 bases and J 2 bases, leaving 17 bases between the germline ends. This CDR3 is 14 amino acids long. In germline, CDR1 is SNHLY, CDR2 FYNNEI. This CDR3 is CARGGLSSAYEQYF. The CDR3 bases are TGTGCCAGAGGGGGACTAAGCAGCGCCTACGAGCAGTACTTC.

The rearrangement links TRBV6-5 to TRBJ2-1; tentative D call: TRBD2 (6 bases). Deletions cut 6 bases from V and 8 bases from J, with 14 bases between. This CDR3 spans 13 amino acids. Per germline, CDR1 MNHEY and CDR2 SVGAGI. The CDR3 nucleotides read TGTGCCAGCAGGAGGGGACTTACAGATGAGCAGTTCTTC. Encoded protein: CASRRGLTDEQFF.

The chain links TRBV18 to TRBJ1-5; TRBD1 aligns across 7 bases. The trim removed 3 bases at V and 4 bases at J, leaving 3 bases unmatched. This CDR3 is 14 amino acids long. The germline CDR1 and CDR2 sequences are KGHSH and LQKENI. The CDR3 nucleotides are TGTGCCAGCTCACCCGGACAGGAAAATCAGCCCCAGCATTTT. This codes for CASSPGQENQPQHF.

In its sample, this clone was seen once. The chain employs TRBV20-1 and TRBJ2-1; the match to TRBD2 covers 9 bases. This CDR3 is built from 15 residues. Germline V gene data show CDR1 as DFQATT and CDR2 as SNEGSKA (reference sequence). The V and J ends lost 3 bases and 5 bases, in that order; junction bases with no gene match: 8. Here the CDR3 DNA reads TGCAGTGCTAGTACCCCGGGACTAGCAGACAATGAGCAGTTCTTC. Encoded protein: CSASTPGLADNEQFF.

The rearrangement links TRBV18 to TRBJ1-1; 7 bases fit TRBD1. The V gene end was trimmed by 2 bases and the J gene end by 0 bases; junction bases not matched to a gene: 9. The CDR3 covers 17 residues. Germline assignment: CDR1 KGHSH and CDR2 LQKENI. This CDR3 reads CASSPRGPGQMNTEAFF. The DNA for the CDR3 is TGTGCCAGCTCACCAAGGGGCCCGGGACAGATGAACACTGAAGCTTTCTTT.

The gene calls are TRBV6-6 and TRBJ1-6, with D uncertain. V lost 2 bases to trimming and J lost 13 bases, with 15 bases between them. The CDR3 runs 14 residues. CDR1 MNHNY and CDR2 SVGAGI come from the germline V gene (reference sequence). For the CDR3, the DNA is TGTGCCAGCAGTTACAGAGGCGGGGTCGATCCCCTCCACTTT. It yields the protein CASSYRGGVDPLHF.

The chain links TRBV27 to TRBJ1-6; 7 bases are a match to TRBD1. The CDR3 runs to 14 residues. The trim removed 6 bases at V and 7 bases at J, leaving 6 bases unmatched. Germline CDR1 reads MNHEY; CDR2 reads SMNVEV (reference sequence). CDR3: CASRVGTANSPLHF. In DNA, the CDR3 is TGTGCCAGCAGGGTCGGGACAGCCAATTCACCCCTCCACTTT.

CDR3 sequence (DNA): TGCGCCAGCAGCCGACAGACACACACTGAAGCTTTCTTT. As protein: CASSRQTHTEAFF. The rearrangement uses TRBV10-2 and TRBJ1-1; D perhaps matches TRBD1 (5 bases). CDR3 length equals 13 residues. Trimming removed 6 bases from V and 3 bases from J, with 11 bases in between. CDR1 and CDR2 (germline): WSHSY, SAAADI.

V is TRBV11-3 and J is TRBJ2-7; D may be TRBD2 (5 bases). Trimming stripped 5 bases from V and 6 bases from J, with 14 bases between. The CDR3 extends over 13 amino acids. Per germline, CDR1 SGHNT and CDR2 YENEEA. This CDR3 is CASSGGMGFEQYF. DNA for the CDR3: TGTGCCAGCAGCGGAGGCATGGGGTTCGAGCAGTACTTC.

The chain couples TRBV10-2 to TRBJ2-2; D is unclear. Trimming removed 2 bases from V and 2 bases from J, with 9 bases in between. The CDR3 runs 15 residues. Per the germline V gene, CDR1 is WSHSY and CDR2 is SAAADI. CDR3 DNA sequence: TGCGCCAGCAGTGAGACGGAACTAAACACCGGGGAGCTGTTTTTT. This sequence encodes CASSETELNTGELFF.

V gene TRBV12-3 or TRBV12-4 combines with J gene TRBJ1-1, with D unclear. Trimming left V 10 bases short and J 2 bases short, with 14 bases between. The CDR3 sequence is 13 residues long. The CDR3: CATSIWGNTEAFF. The CDR3 bases are TGTGCCACTAGCATTTGGGGTAACACTGAAGCTTTCTTT.

The rearrangement uses TRBV5-6 and TRBJ2-2; the D is unclear. The CDR3 has 14 residues. V was trimmed by 3 bases and J by 9 bases, leaving 15 bases between them. Looked up from germline, CDR1 is SGHDT and CDR2 is YYEEEE. The CDR3 DNA reads TGTGCCAGCAGCTACCGGTCCCTGGAGAGGGAGCTGTTTTTT. Residues: CASSYRSLERELFF.